This T cell receptor beta chain stems from a study of technical replicates of blood from a few donors. This CDR3 has 16 amino acids. Produced via immunoSEQ multiplex PCR; TCRdb's table is partial and in-frame only. The sample holds some 78,000 clones, approximately 93% seen once. The rearrangement uses TRBV21-1 and TRBJ1-2; no DNA check was done on the table's D call, TRBD1. TRBV21-1 is classified as a pseudogene. The specimen was T cells isolated from PBMCs. This sequence was found in a human donor in good health. CDR3 nucleotide sequence: TGTGCCAGGATTGAAAGCTCCGGGACAGGATTATATGGCTACACCTTC. This gives the protein CARIESSGTGLYGYTF.